This TCR beta chain emerged from a study of immune evolution from preneoplasia to lung adenocarcinoma. The CDR3 consists of 17 residues. V shed 2 bases and J shed 3 bases, with 18 bases lying between them. Germline CDR1 and CDR2: SGHKS and YYEKEE (reference sequence). Between the mid-2010s and the late 2010s, patients underwent resection in Japan or China. H&E slides confirmed each diagnosis, reviewed by two pathologists independently. General observations from the study: Normal lung had the highest top T cell clone frequencies.

The repertoire was sequenced with immunoSEQ multiplex PCR; TCRdb's copy has only in-frame clones and lacks some. The sample has a few thousand clones, around 87% seen once; the top ten hold nearly 3.5%. On this clone itself: Its antigen is not known.

The sequence was obtained from an older person with lung adenocarcinoma. The sequencing sample was made of FFPE adjacent normal lung tissue. The chain joins TRBV5-5 to TRBJ1-3; a possible D gene is TRBD1 (5 bases). CDR3 coding DNA: TGTGCCAGCAGCTTCATACCGGGACCAAGGGATGGAAACACCATATATTTT. Translated, it gives CASSFIPGPRDGNTIYF.